This T cell receptor (beta chain) was found in a study of T cell responses to AZD1222 COVID-19 vaccine. Generated by immunoSEQ multiplex PCR, the TCRdb table keeps only in-frame clones and is missing some. The sample has almost 80,000 clones; about 90% are singletons. CDR1 and CDR2 (germline): SGHRS, YFSETQ. CDR3 length: 13 amino acids. The ends lost 4 bases at V and 8 bases at J; junction bases unmatched: 7. The receptor was derived from an adult in good health. The chain carries TRBV5-1 and TRBJ1-2; 8 positions agree with TRBD1. This material consisted of peripheral blood, taken on day 0 of AZD1222 vaccination. CDR3 amino acids: CASSNQGASGYTF. In DNA, the CDR3 is TGCGCCAGCAGCAACCAGGGGGCGAGCGGCTACACCTTC.